This TCR beta chain was captured in a study of T cell responses to AZD1222 COVID-19 vaccine. This CDR3 is 17 amino acids long. The V and J ends lost 4 bases and 1 base, in that order; junction bases with no gene match: 6. Germline-derived CDR1 and CDR2 are KGHSH and LQKENI. Produced via immunoSEQ multiplex PCR; TCRdb's table is partial and in-frame only. The sample has fewer than 180,000 clones; 85% to 95% are singletons. Specimen: peripheral blood, collected on day 0 of AZD1222 vaccination. This rearrangement joins TRBV18 to TRBJ2-1, with 11 bases fitting TRBD2. The TCR originated in an adult in good health. This CDR3 is CASSLLSGRASYNEQFF. CDR3 in DNA: TGTGCCAGCTCACTCCTTAGCGGGAGGGCTTCCTACAATGAGCAGTTCTTC. The full variable domain, in which reference TRBV18 and TRBJ2-1 provide the parts outside the CDR3, is NAGVMQNPRHLVRRRGQEARLRCSPMKGHSHVYWYRQLPEEGLKFMVYLQKENIIDESGMPKERFSAEFPKEGPSILRIQQVVRGDSAAYFCASSLLSGRASYNEQFFGPGTRLTVL.